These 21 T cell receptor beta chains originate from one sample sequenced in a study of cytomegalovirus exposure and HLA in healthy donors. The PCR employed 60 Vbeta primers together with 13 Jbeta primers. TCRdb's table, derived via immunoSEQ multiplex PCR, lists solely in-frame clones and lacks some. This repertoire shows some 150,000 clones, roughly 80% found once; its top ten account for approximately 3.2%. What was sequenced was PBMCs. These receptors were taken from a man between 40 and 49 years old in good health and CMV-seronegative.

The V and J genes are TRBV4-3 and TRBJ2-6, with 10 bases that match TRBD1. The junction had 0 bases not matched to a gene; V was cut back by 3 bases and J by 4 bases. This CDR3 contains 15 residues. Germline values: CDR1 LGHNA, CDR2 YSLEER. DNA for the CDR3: TGCGCCAGCAGCCAGGGACAGGGGGGGGCCAACGTCCTGACTTTC. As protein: CASSQGQGGANVLTF.

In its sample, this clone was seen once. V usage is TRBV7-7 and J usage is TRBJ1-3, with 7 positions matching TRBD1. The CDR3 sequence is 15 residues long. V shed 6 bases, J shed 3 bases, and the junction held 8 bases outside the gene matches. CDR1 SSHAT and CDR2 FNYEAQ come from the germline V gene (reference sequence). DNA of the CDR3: TGTGCCAGCAGTCCCGGGACAGCTGTTGGAAACACCATATATTTT. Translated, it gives CASSPGTAVGNTIYF.

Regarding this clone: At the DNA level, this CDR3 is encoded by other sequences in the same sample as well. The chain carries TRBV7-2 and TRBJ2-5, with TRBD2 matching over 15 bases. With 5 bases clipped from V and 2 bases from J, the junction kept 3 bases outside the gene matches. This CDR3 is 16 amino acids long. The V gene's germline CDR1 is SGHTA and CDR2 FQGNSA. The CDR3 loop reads CASSLGLAGGQETQYF. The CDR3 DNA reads TGTGCCAGCAGCCTGGGACTAGCGGGGGGACAAGAGACCCAGTACTTC.

CDR3 DNA sequence: TGTGCCAGCAGCCCCGCTGGGGACAGGGTGTTCGCTGAAGCTTTCTTT. Translating gives CASSPAGDRVFAEAFF. The chain uses TRBV5-6 and TRBJ1-1, with 9 positions matching TRBD1. With 4 bases clipped from V and 6 bases from J, the junction kept 13 bases outside the gene matches. The V gene's germline CDR1 is SGHDT and CDR2 YYEEEE. This CDR3 contains 16 residues.

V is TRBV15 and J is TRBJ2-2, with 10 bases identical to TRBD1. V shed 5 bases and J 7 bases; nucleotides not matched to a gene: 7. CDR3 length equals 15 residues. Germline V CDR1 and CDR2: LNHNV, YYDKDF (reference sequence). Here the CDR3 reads CATSGTGQGRGELFF. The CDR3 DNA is TGTGCCACCAGCGGGACGGGACAGGGGCGCGGGGAGCTGTTTTTT.

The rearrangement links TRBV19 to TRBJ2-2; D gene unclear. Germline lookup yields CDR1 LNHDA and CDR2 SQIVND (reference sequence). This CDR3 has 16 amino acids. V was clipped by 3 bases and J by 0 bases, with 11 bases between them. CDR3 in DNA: TGTGCCAGTAGTATCTTCGGCGGTGCGAACACCGGGGAGCTGTTTTTT. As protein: CASSIFGGANTGELFF.

CDR3 residues: CASSKRQGAETQYF. The CDR3 coding sequence is TGTGCCAGCAGCAAACGGCAGGGGGCGGAGACCCAGTACTTC. The rearrangement links TRBV5-6 to TRBJ2-5; 8 bases match TRBD1. CDR3 length equals 14 residues. The V gene's germline CDR1 is SGHDT and CDR2 YYEEEE. With 4 bases clipped from V and 5 bases from J, the junction kept 7 bases outside the gene matches.

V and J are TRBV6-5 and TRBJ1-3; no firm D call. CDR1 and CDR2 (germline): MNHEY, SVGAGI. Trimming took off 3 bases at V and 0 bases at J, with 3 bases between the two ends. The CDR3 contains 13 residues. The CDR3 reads CASSYSSGNTIYF. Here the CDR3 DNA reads TGTGCCAGCAGTTATAGCTCTGGAAACACCATATATTTT.

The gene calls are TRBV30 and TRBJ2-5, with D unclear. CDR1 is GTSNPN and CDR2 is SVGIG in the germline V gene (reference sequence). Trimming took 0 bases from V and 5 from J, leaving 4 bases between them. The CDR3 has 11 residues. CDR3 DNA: TGTGCCTGGAGTGTACTGGAGACCCAGTACTTC. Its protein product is CAWSVLETQYF.

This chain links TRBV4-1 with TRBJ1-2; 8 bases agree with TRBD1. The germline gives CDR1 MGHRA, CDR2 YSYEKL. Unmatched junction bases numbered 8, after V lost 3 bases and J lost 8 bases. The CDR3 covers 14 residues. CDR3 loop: CASSQTTGAQGYTF. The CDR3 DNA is TGCGCCAGCAGCCAGACGACAGGGGCCCAAGGCTACACCTTC.

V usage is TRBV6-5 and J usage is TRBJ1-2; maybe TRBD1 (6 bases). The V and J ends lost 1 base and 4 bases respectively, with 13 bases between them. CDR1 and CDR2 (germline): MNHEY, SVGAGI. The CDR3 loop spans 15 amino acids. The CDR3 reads CASSYFYREGYGYTF. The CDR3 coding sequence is TGTGCCAGCAGTTACTTTTACAGGGAAGGCTATGGCTACACCTTC.

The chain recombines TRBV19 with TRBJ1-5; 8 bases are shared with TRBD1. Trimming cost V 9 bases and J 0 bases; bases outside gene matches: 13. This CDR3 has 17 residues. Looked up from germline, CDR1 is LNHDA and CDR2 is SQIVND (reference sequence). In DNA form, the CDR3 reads TGTGCCAGCAGGAGAGGGCGGACAGGGAATAGCAATCAGCCCCAGCATTTT. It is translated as CASRRGRTGNSNQPQHF.

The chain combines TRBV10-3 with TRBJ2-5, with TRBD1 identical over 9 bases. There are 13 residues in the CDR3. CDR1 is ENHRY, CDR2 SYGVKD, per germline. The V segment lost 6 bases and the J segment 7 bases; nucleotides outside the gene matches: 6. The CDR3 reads CAIRGDRERTQYF. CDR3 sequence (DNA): TGTGCCATCAGGGGGGACAGGGAAAGGACCCAGTACTTC.

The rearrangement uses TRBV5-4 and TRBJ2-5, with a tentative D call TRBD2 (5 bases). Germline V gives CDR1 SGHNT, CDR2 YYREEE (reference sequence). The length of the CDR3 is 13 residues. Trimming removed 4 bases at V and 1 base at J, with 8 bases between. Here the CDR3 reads CASSSRGQETQYF. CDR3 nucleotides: TGTGCCAGCAGCAGCCGGGGCCAAGAGACCCAGTACTTC.

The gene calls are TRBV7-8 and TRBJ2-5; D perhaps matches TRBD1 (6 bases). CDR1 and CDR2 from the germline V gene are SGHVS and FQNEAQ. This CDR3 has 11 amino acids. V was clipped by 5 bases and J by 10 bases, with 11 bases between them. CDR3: CASSGRTDQYF. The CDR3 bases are TGTGCCAGCAGCGGACGGACAGACCAGTACTTC.

CDR3 DNA: TGTGCCAGCAGCTGGAGCGGACAGGGGGCTTACAATGAGCAGTTCTTC. It yields the protein CASSWSGQGAYNEQFF. The chain carries TRBV7-2 and TRBJ2-1, with TRBD1 matching 11 bases. The germline V gene encodes CDR1 SGHTA and CDR2 FQGNSA. The V gene end was trimmed by 4 bases and the J gene end by 4 bases; junction bases not matched to a gene: 6. This CDR3 has 16 amino acids.

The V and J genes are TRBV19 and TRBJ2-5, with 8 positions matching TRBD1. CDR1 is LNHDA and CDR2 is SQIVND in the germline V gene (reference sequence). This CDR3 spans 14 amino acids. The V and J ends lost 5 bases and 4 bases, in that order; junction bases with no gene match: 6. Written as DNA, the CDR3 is TGTGCCAGTAGTGGCCGGACAGGGCCAGAGACCCAGTACTTC. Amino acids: CASSGRTGPETQYF.

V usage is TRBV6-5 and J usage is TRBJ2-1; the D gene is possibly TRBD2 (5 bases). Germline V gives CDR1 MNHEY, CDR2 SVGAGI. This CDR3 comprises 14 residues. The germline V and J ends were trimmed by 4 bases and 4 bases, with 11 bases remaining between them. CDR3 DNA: TGTGCCAGCAGTTCGGCTTGGAGGTACAATGAGCAGTTCTTC. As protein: CASSSAWRYNEQFF.

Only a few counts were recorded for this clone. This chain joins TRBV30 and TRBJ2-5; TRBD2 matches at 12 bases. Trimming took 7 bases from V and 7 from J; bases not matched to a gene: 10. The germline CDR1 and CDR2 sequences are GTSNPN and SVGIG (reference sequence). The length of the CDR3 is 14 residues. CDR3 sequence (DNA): TGTGCCTCAGATCCTAGCGGGGGGGTGGGGACCCAGTACTTC. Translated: CASDPSGGVGTQYF.

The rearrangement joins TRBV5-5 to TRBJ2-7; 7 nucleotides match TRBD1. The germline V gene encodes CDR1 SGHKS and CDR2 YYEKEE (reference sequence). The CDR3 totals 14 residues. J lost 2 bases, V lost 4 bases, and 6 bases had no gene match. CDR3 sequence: CASSHRDRAYEQYF. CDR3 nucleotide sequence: TGTGCCAGCAGCCACCGGGACAGAGCCTACGAGCAGTACTTC.

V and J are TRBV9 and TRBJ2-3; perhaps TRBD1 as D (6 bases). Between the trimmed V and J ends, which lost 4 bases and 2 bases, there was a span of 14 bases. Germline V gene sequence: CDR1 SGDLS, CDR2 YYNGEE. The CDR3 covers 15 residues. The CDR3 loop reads CASSPWTANTDTQYF. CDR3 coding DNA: TGTGCCAGCAGCCCTTGGACAGCAAACACAGATACGCAGTATTTT. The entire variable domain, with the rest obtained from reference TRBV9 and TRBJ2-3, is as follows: DSGVTQTPKHLITATGQRVTLRCSPRSGDLSVYWYQQSLDQGLQFLIQYYNGEERAKGNILERFSAQQFPDLHSELNLSSLELGDSALYFCASSPWTANTDTQYFGPGTRLTVL.